This paragraph reports one T cell receptor beta chain. Its cognate antigen is unknown. This record belongs to a study of blood T cells in healthy people across ages. Findings of the study overall: The donors' CMV status was not determined, possibly confounding changes in expanded clonotypes.

PCR was performed a second time for about 6 to 12 cycles using a sample-barcoded 5' primer and a J-beta primer mix. TCRdb processed the 5' RACE reads anew with MiXCR; each CDR3 protein has one entry. The data contain hundreds of thousands of distinct CDR3 sequences, around 62% of them singletons. V shed 4 bases and J 0 bases; nucleotides not matched to a gene: 11. This CDR3 comprises 18 residues. The V gene's germline CDR1 is SEHNR and CDR2 FQNEAQ (reference sequence). This TCR was recovered from a man aged 30 to 45 in good health. The chain uses TRBV7-9 and TRBJ2-7; 11 bases are a match to TRBD2. Sequencing input: blood. For the CDR3, the DNA is TGTGCCAGCAGCTCGAAGACTAGCGGGGCCTCAAGCTCCTACGAGCAGTACTTC. Residues: CASSSKTSGASSSYEQYF.